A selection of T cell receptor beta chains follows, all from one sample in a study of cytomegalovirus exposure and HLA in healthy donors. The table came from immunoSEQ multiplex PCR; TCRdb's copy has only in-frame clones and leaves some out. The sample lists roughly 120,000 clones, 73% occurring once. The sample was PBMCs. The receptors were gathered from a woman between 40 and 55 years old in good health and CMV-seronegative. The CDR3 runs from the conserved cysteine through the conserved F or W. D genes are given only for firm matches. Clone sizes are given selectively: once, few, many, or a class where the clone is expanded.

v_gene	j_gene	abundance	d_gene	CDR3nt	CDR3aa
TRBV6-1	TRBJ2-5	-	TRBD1	TGTGCCAGCAGTCGATACGGGACAGGGGAAGAGACCCAGTACTTC	CASSRYGTGEETQYF
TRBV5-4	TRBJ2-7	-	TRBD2	TGTGCCAGCAGCTTGGTCGGGACTACCTACGAGCAGTACTTC	CASSLVGTTYEQYF
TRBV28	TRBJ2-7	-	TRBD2	TGTGCCAGCAGGGGAGCGGGAACTGGATTCTGGAGCGAGCAGTACTTC	CASRGAGTGFWSEQYF
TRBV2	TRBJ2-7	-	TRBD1	TGTGCCAGCAGTTCAATGGGGACAGGGGCCCACGAGCAGTACTTC	CASSSMGTGAHEQYF
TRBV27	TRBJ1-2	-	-	TGTGCCAGCAGTTTCCCGACGGGGTATGGCTACACCTTC	CASSFPTGYGYTF
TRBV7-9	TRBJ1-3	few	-	TGTGCCAGCAGAGCTACAGGAAGCTCTGGAAACACCATATATTTT	CASRATGSSGNTIYF
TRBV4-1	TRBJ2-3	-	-	TGCGCCAGCAGCCGAACGGTTACAGATACGCAGTATTTT	CASSRTVTDTQYF
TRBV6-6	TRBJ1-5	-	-	TGTGCCAGCAGTTACGTCAGGGCAAAGAGCAATCAGCCCCAGCATTTT	CASSYVRAKSNQPQHF
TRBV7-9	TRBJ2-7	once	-	TGTGCCAGCAGCTTAGGCCAGGGAACTTCCTACGAGCAGTACTTC	CASSLGQGTSYEQYF
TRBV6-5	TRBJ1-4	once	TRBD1	TGTGCCAGCGCGACAGGGACAGGGAATGAAAAACTGTTTTTT	CASATGTGNEKLFF
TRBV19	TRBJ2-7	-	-	TGTGCCAGTACCCCAGCGGACCGGTACGAGCAGTACTTC	CASTPADRYEQYF
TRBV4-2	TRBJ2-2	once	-	TGTGCCAGCAGCCAAGGAATAGGGACAACCTTAAACACCGGGGAGCTGTTTTTT	CASSQGIGTTLNTGELFF
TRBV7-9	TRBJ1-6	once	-	TGTGCCAGCAGCTTAGGCGGGGGGGAGGTTTCACCCCTCCACTTT	CASSLGGGEVSPLHF
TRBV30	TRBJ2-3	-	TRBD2	TGTGCCTGGGGGAGACTAGCGGGATACGGTGGGGATACGCAGTATTTT	CAWGRLAGYGGDTQYF
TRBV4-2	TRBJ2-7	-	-	TGTGCCAGCAGCCAGGACTCCGTATCCGCGGGGGCTACCTACGAGCAGTACTTC	CASSQDSVSAGATYEQYF
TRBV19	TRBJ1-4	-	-	TGTGCCAGCAGTCGTTCGGAGAATGAAAAACTGTTTTTT	CASSRSENEKLFF
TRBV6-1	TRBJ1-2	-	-	TGTGCCAGCAGTGGACAGAGATTCGGCTACACCTTC	CASSGQRFGYTF
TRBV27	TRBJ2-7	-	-	TGTGCCAGCAGTTCGAGGGGGAGCTACGAGCAGTACTTC	CASSSRGSYEQYF
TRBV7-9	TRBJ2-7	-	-	TGTGCCAGCAGCTCCACTTCAGGGGTCCACGAGCAGTACTTC	CASSSTSGVHEQYF
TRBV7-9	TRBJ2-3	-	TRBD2	TGTGCCAGCAGCCACAGGACTAGCGGGTTACTAGGAGATACGCAGTATTTT	CASSHRTSGLLGDTQYF
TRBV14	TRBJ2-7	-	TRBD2	TGTGCCAGCAGCAGGGTAGCAGGGACTAGCGGGACCTACGAGCAGTACTTC	CASSRVAGTSGTYEQYF
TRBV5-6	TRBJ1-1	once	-	TGTGCCAGCAGCCGGGGGGAGGCGACTGCTAGCGAAGCTTTCTTT	CASSRGEATASEAFF
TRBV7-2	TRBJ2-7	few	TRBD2	TGTGCCAGCAGCCTAAAAGCGGGAAAGGGCGAGCAGTACTTC	CASSLKAGKGEQYF
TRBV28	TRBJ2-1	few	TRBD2	TGTGCCAGCAGTTCTCCGACTAGCAGCTCCTACAATGAGCAGTTCTTC	CASSSPTSSSYNEQFF
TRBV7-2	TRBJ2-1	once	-	TGTGCCAGCAGCTTAGGACGCGGGGCCTACAATGAGCAGTTCTTC	CASSLGRGAYNEQFF
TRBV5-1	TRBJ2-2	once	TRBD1	TGCGCCAGCAGCCCCCTGGGGGGGACAGGGGCCGGGGAGCTGTTTTTT	CASSPLGGTGAGELFF
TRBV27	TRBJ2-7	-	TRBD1	TGTGCCAGCAGTTTGTACCGGGACAGGGGGCGCTCTGTGCAGTACTTC	CASSLYRDRGRSVQYF
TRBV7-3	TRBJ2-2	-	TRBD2	TGTGCCAGCAGTTATAGCGGGGGGAACACCGGGGAGCTGTTTTTT	CASSYSGGNTGELFF
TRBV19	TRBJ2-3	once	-	TGTGCCAGTAGTCCCACGGTTGGTCGAACAGATACGCAGTATTTT	CASSPTVGRTDTQYF
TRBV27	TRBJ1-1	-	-	TGTGCCAGCAGGACCCTCCGGGACAACCGATCTTTGAACACTGAAGCTTTCTTT	CASRTLRDNRSLNTEAFF
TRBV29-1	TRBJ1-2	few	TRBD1	TGCAGCGTTTGGACAGGTGGAGGCTACACCTTC	CSVWTGGGYTF
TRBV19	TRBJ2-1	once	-	TGTGCCAGTAGTACCTTGGCTAGCGTTACGGGCAATGAGCAGTTCTTC	CASSTLASVTGNEQFF
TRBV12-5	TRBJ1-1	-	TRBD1	TGTGCTAGTGGCCGTCAACAGGGGGGGAACACTGAAGCTTTCTTT	CASGRQQGGNTEAFF
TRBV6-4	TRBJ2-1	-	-	TGTGCCAGCAGTGACTCGGACAACAATGAGCAGTTCTTC	CASSDSDNNEQFF
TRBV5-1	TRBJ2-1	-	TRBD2	TGCGCCAGCAGCTCCGTAGCGGGGGAACCCCCCAACGGGCAGTTCTTC	CASSSVAGEPPNGQFF
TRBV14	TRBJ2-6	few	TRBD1	TGTGCCAGCAGCCGGAGACAGGGGACCCACGGCGTCCTGACTTTC	CASSRRQGTHGVLTF
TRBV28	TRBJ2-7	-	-	TGTGCCAGCAGTTTATTGTGGCAGGGTTCCTACGAGCAGTACTTC	CASSLLWQGSYEQYF
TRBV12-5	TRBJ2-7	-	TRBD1	TGTGCTAGTGGTCCACTACAGGGGATTGGAGGCGAGCAGTACTTC	CASGPLQGIGGEQYF
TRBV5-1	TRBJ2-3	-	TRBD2	TGCGCCAGCAGCCCTGGACTAGCGGGGGGGCGCTCAGATACGCAGTATTTT	CASSPGLAGGRSDTQYF
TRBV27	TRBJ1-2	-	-	TGTGCCAGCAGGCTGACTTGGAGGGGCGCCTATGGCTACACCTTC	CASRLTWRGAYGYTF
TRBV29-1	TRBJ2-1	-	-	TGCAGCGTAGACAGGGGGACTAGGTACAATGAGCAGTTCTTC	CSVDRGTRYNEQFF
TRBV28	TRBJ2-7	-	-	TGTGCCAGCAGTCCTCCTCCTCTACGGGAGCAGTACTTC	CASSPPPLREQYF
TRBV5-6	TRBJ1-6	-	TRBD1	TGTGCCAGCAGCGGGGCCGGGACAGGGAATTCACCCCTCCACTTT	CASSGAGTGNSPLHF
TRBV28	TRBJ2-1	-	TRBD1	TGTGCCAGCAGCCGAACGAATCCCGGGACAGGGGCTAATGAGCAGTTCTTC	CASSRTNPGTGANEQFF
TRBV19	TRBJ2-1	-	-	TGTGCCAGTAGTATCCTTTCGGCGGGGCATGGGAATGAGCAGTTCTTC	CASSILSAGHGNEQFF
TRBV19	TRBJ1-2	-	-	TGTGCCAGTAGTATTGGTTTGGGCGGACATAACTATGGCTACACCTTC	CASSIGLGGHNYGYTF
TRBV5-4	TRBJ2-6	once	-	TGTGCCAGCAGCTTGGAGGGGTCTGGGGCCAACGTCCTGACTTTC	CASSLEGSGANVLTF
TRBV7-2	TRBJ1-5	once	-	TGTGCCAGCAGCCCCCCTAGTCAGCCCCAGCATTTT	CASSPPSQPQHF
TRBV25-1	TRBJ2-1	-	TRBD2	TGTGCCAGCAGTGAATTTAGCGGGGGATACAATGAGCAGTTCTTC	CASSEFSGGYNEQFF
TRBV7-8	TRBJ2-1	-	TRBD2	TGTGCCAGCAGCTTAGCAATTAGCGGGGGGAATGAGCAGTTCTTC	CASSLAISGGNEQFF
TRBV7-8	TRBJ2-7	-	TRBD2	TGTGCCAGCAGCTTAGAGGGACTAGCGGGAGAGCAGTACTTC	CASSLEGLAGEQYF
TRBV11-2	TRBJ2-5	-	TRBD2	TGTGCCAGCAGATTCGGGACTAGCGGGCCGCCGGGGGAGACCCAGTACTTC	CASRFGTSGPPGETQYF
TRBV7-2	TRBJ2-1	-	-	TGTGCCAGCAGCCCCCAGGGAGCGGGCGTCTACAATGAGCAGTTCTTC	CASSPQGAGVYNEQFF